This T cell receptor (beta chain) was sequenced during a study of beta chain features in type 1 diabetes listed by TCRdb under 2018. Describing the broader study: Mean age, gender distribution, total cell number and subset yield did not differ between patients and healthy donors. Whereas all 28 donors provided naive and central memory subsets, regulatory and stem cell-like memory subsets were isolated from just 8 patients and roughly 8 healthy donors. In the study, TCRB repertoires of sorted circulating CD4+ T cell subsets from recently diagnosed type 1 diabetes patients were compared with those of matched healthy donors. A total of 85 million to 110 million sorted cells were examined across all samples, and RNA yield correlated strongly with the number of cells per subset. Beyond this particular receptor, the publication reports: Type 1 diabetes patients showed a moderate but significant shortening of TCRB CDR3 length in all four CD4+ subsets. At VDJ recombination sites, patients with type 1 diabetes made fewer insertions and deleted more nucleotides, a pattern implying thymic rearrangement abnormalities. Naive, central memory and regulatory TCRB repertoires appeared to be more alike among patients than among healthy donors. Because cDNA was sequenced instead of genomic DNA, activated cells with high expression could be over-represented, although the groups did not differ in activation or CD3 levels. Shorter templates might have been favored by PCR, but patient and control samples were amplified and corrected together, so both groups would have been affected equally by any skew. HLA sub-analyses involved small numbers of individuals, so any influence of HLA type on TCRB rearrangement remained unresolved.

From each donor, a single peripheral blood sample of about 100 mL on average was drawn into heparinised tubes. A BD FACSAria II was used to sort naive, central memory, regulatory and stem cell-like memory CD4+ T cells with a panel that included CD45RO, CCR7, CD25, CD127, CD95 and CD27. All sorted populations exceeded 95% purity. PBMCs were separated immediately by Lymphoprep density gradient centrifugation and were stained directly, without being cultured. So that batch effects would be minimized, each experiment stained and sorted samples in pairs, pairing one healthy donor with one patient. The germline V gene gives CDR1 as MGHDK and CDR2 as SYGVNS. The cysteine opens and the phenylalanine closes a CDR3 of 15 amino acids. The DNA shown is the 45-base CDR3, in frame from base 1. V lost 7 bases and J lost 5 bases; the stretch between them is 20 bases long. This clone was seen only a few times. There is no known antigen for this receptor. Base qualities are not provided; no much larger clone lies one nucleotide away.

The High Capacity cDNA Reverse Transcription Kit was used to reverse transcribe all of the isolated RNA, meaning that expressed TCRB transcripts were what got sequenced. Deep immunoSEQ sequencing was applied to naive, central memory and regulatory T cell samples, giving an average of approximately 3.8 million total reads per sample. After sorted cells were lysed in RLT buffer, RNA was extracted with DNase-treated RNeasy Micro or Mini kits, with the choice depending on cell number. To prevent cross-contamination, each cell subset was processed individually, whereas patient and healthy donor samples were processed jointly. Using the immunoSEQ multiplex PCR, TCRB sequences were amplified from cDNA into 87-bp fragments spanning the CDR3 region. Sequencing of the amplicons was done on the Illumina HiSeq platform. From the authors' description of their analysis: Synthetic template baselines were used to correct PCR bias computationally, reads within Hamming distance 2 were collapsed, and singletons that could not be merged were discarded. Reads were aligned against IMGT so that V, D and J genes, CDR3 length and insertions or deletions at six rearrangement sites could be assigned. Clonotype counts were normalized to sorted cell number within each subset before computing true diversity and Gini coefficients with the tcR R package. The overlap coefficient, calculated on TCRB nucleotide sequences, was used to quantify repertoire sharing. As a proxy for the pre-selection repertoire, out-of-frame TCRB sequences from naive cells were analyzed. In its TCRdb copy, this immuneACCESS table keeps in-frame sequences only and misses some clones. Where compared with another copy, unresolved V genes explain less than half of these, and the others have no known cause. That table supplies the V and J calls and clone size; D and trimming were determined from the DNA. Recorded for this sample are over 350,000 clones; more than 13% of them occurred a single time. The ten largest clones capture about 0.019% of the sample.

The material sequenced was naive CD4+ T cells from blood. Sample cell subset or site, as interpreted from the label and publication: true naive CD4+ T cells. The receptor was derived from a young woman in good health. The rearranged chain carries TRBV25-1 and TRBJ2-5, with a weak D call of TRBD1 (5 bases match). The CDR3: CASTPPETWGETQYF. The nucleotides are TGTGCCAGCACCCCGCCCGAGACCTGGGGCGAGACCCAGTACTTC.